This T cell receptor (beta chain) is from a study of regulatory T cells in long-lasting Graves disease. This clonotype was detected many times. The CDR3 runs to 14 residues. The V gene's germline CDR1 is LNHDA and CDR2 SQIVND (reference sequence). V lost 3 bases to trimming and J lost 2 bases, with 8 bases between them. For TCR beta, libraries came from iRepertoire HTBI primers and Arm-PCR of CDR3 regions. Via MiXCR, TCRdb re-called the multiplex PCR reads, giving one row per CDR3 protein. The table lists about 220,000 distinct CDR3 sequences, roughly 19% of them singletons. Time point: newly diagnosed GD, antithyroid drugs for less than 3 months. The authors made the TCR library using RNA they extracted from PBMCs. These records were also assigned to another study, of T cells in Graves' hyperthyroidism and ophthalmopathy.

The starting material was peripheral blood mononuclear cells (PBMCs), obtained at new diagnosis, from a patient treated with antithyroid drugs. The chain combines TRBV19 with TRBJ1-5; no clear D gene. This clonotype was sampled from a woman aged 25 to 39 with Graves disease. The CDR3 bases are TGTGCCAGTAGTATTTCCGGGGGCAATCAGCCCCAGCATTTT. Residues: CASSISGGNQPQHF. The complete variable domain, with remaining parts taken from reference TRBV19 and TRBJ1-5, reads DGGITQSPKYLFRKEGQNVTLSCEQNLNHDAMYWYRQDPGQGLRLIYYSQIVNDFQKGDIAEGYSVSREKKESFPLTVTSAQKNPTAFYLCASSISGGNQPQHFGDGTRLSIL.